These T cell receptor beta chains were read from a single sample in a study of shared clonotypes between healthy human individuals. Method: immunoSEQ multiplex PCR; TCRdb's copy keeps in-frame clones and lacks some. The table lists about 2.5 million clones, 92% of them singletons. Sequences were obtained from naive CD4+ T cells from PBMCs. The receptors were sampled from a man younger than 35 in good health. Some clones in this sample may be carry-over from other donors' samples. The CDR3 runs from the conserved cysteine through the conserved F or W. Fields, in order: J gene, D gene, CDR3 length, V gene, CDR3 protein. D genes are given only for firm matches.

>TRBJ2-1|TRBD2|15|TRBV6-1
CASSVAGGILGEQFF
>TRBJ2-3|-|15|TRBV5-1
CASSLVAGATDTQYF
>TRBJ1-2|TRBD1|17|TRBV18
CASSPGQATFVNYGYTF
>TRBJ2-3|TRBD2|15|TRBV5-4
CASSLSGRASDTQYF
>TRBJ2-3|-|14|TRBV5-1
CASSLFRVSDTQYF
>TRBJ2-1|TRBD2|18|TRBV28
CASSLLGLAGDGTNEQFF
>TRBJ2-1|TRBD2|17|TRBV7-3
CASSLSASGRARDEQFF
>TRBJ2-4|-|12|TRBV2
CASSDGWNIQYF
>TRBJ2-5|TRBD2|14|TRBV29-1
CSVFGSGREETQYF
>TRBJ1-5|TRBD1|16|TRBV7-9
CASSPGGRGSNQPQHF
>TRBJ2-7|-|15|TRBV28
CASSSGVLPKYEQYF
>TRBJ2-1|-|13|TRBV7-9
CASSLERFDEQFF
>TRBJ2-1|TRBD1|16|TRBV5-6
CASSSGGPSSYNEQFF
>TRBJ2-3|-|14|TRBV7-2
CASSYQRGDNTQYF
>TRBJ2-1|TRBD2|15|TRBV7-9
CASSLGLAGGSEQFF
>TRBJ2-5|-|13|TRBV18
CASSPTDQETQYF
>TRBJ2-1|TRBD1|15|TRBV9
CASSAAGTAYNEQFF
>TRBJ2-3|TRBD2|15|TRBV19
CASTTSGSLADTQYF
>TRBJ2-1|-|14|TRBV7-3
CASSQYRVSSEQFF
>TRBJ2-7|TRBD2|14|TRBV2
CASSDLAVSDEQYF
>TRBJ2-3|TRBD2|16|TRBV9
CASTLSAGGPTDTQYF
>TRBJ1-3|-|12|TRBV18
CASSPERNTIYF
>TRBJ2-5|TRBD2|17|TRBV4-1
CASSPRGPGLAQETQYF
>TRBJ2-2|TRBD1|15|TRBV27
CASTDGTGNAGELFF
>TRBJ2-7|-|12|TRBV27
CASRTGGREQYF
>TRBJ1-2|-|11|TRBV2
CARGTDYGYTF
>TRBJ1-5|-|15|TRBV6-5
CASSPAGSTNQPQHF
>TRBJ2-7|-|13|TRBV25-1
CASSELVNYEQYF
>TRBJ2-1|TRBD2|19|TRBV5-1
CASSFLQGEAGGPYNEQFF
>TRBJ1-1|TRBD1|14|TRBV27
CASSSDRVNTEAFF
>TRBJ2-1|TRBD2|16|TRBV18
CASSPPGLAGGYEQFF
>TRBJ1-1|-|16|TRBV5-1
CASSFTQGRRNTEAFF
>TRBJ2-5|-|14|TRBV7-2
CASSFQVGGETQYF
>TRBJ2-1|TRBD2|19|TRBV11-3
CASSLDAGAAGGLYNEQFF
>TRBJ1-2|TRBD1|15|TRBV28
CASSLRDRANYGYTF
>TRBJ2-7|TRBD2|15|TRBV4-2
CASSQDRTRSYEQYF
>TRBJ1-2|TRBD1|14|TRBV9
CASSRTGLQVGYTF
>TRBJ2-5|TRBD2|17|TRBV14
CASSQALGREGLVTQYF
>TRBJ2-7|-|10|TRBV27
CASRQYEQYF
>TRBJ2-3|TRBD2|13|TRBV6-1
CASSLAGTDTQYF
>TRBJ1-4|-|11|TRBV30
CAWSYGGDLFF
>TRBJ2-6|-|14|TRBV2
CASRDSSGANVLTF
>TRBJ1-1|-|14|TRBV11-2
CASSLPSGVKEAFF
>TRBJ2-7|TRBD2|15|TRBV7-3
CASSLTGGSSYEQYF
>TRBJ2-5|-|13|TRBV29-1
CSVLGQGSETQYF
>TRBJ2-3|TRBD2|15|TRBV4-1
CASSGGLASTDTQYF